This T cell receptor beta chain was retrieved from a study of blood T cell repertoires in COVID-19. Study in general: Sample material is recorded as cDNA or gDNA derived from T cells, B-cell-depleted T cells, or PBMCs.

The CDR3 spans 13 residues. CDR1 is MNHEY, CDR2 SVGEGT, per germline. Comment on this clone: One end of the junction does not line up with germline, which may come from a read error.

Sequencing used immunoSEQ multiplex PCR; TCRdb keeps in-frame clones, though not all of them. The repertoire holds about 24,000 clones, with roughly 72% as singletons. This chain uses TRBV6-2 or TRBV6-3 with TRBJ2-7, with a tentative D call TRBD1 (5 bases). Sequenced: peripheral blood. This TCR derives from a woman aged 80 or over with acute or convalescent COVID-19. The CDR3 reads CASSYSRRGLRNF. The CDR3 DNA sequence: TGTGCCAGCAGTTACTCTCGTAGGGGCCTGCGGAACTTC.